Shown below are 25 T cell receptor beta chains from a single sample sequenced in a study of human T cells and chemical hapten exposure. Time point in this sample: healthy volunteer bleed at 6 weeks. It was from unfractionated whole blood that total RNA was extracted. TCRdb fed the RACE reads into MiXCR, producing one record per CDR3 protein. The sample has 30,000 to 40,000 distinct CDR3 sequences, 4.5% to 5.5% seen once. Material for sequencing was whole blood. The receptors stem from a human donor in good health. Some clones in this sample may be carry-over from other donors' samples.

About this clonotype itself: A much larger clone is a single base away; this may be a read error. The conserved phenylalanine or tryptophan normally closing the CDR3 is absent here, so this likely arose from a read error. DNA of the CDR3: TGTGCCAGCAGTTACTCGGTAGATACGCAGTATTTG. This encodes CASSYSVDTQYL. The rearrangement uses TRBV6-6 and TRBJ2-3; D gene uncertain. This CDR3 region has 12 residues. V gave up 0 bases and J gave up 5 bases, with 3 bases separating them. The V gene's germline CDR1 is MNHNY and CDR2 SVGAGI (reference sequence).

This CDR3 is CSASPAPEAFF. In DNA form, the CDR3 reads TGCAGTGCTAGTCCGGCACCTGAAGCTTTCTTT. The gene calls are TRBV20-1 and TRBJ1-1; D not resolved. Germline loops: CDR1 DFQATT, CDR2 SNEGSKA (reference sequence). V lost 3 bases, J lost 6 bases, and 8 bases lay in between. The CDR3 consists of 11 residues.

At least ten counts were recorded for this clonotype. The chain uses TRBV7-2 and TRBJ2-1, with a tentative D call TRBD2 (6 bases). The CDR3 contains 16 residues. V was cut by 5 bases and J by 0 bases, with 14 bases left in between. CDR1 and CDR2 (germline): SGHTA, FQGNSA. CDR3 protein: CASSQMLDYSYNEQFF. CDR3 nucleotide sequence: TGTGCCAGCAGCCAGATGCTGGACTACTCCTACAATGAGCAGTTCTTC.

This clonotype was seen only a few times. This rearrangement joins TRBV7-8 to TRBJ2-3; possibly TRBD2 for D (6 bases). The CDR3 extends over 13 amino acids. Per germline, CDR1 SGHVS and CDR2 FQNEAQ. V shed 5 bases and J shed 3 bases, with 9 bases lying between them. DNA for the CDR3: TGTGCCAGCAGCGGAGGGGTTACAGATACGCAGTATTTT. This encodes CASSGGVTDTQYF.

This clonotype was detected only a few times. The chain joins TRBV7-2 to TRBJ1-4; D is uncertain. The CDR3 is made up of 19 amino acids. Germline CDR1 SGHTA, CDR2 FQGNSA. V was cut by 1 base and J by 2 bases, with 20 bases left in between. The CDR3 nucleotides read TGTGCCAGCAGCTTAGGGTTTGGGTTTAGCAGGAACACTAATGAAAAACTGTTTTTT. Amino acid sequence: CASSLGFGFSRNTNEKLFF.

Concerning this clonotype itself: Since a much larger clone is just one base distant, this may be a read error. The CDR3 sequence: CASSDETSTGELFF. CDR3 coding DNA: TGTGCCAGCAGTGACGAGACTAGCACCGGGGAGCTGTTTTTT. The gene calls are TRBV6-4 and TRBJ2-2; D possibly corresponds to TRBD2 (6 bases). This CDR3 contains 14 residues. Germline V gene lookup returns CDR1 MRHNA and CDR2 SNTAGT. The ends were cut back, 2 bases at V and 4 bases at J, with 8 bases in the middle.

At least ten counts were recorded for this clonotype. The CDR3 is CASSLTGGGEKLFF. As DNA, the CDR3 is TGTGCCAGCAGTTTGACAGGGGGAGGTGAAAAACTGTTTTTT. This chain uses TRBV12-3 or TRBV12-4 with TRBJ1-4, with 9 bases identical to TRBD1. Unmatched junction bases numbered 3, after V lost 3 bases and J lost 7 bases. The CDR3 is made up of 14 amino acids.

The chain uses TRBV20-1 and TRBJ1-1; D is undetermined. The V end lost 5 bases, the J end lost 4 bases, and 11 bases lay between the germline ends. The CDR3 covers 12 residues. Germline values: CDR1 DFQATT, CDR2 SNEGSKA (reference sequence). For the CDR3, the DNA is TGCAGTGCTCCGACCCTGGGCACTGAAGCTTTCTTT. This gives the protein CSAPTLGTEAFF.

In the case of this clonotype: This sequence may be a read error, since a much larger clone differs from it by one base. The chain carries TRBV9 and TRBJ1-1, with D uncertain. From germline, CDR1 is SGDLS and CDR2 YYNGEE. This CDR3 is 15 amino acids long. The CDR3 DNA follows: TGTGCCAGCAGCGTAAGTATAGTAGGGAACACTGAACCTTTCTTT. Translation gives CASSVSIVGNTEPFF.

This clonotype occurred many times. V and J are TRBV2 and TRBJ1-4; 11 nucleotides align to TRBD1. The junction had 12 bases not matched to a gene; V was cut back by 7 bases and J by 8 bases. Germline V lookup: CDR1 SNHLY, CDR2 FYNNEI. CDR3 length: 16 residues. The CDR3 region is CASKRDRGDSGEKLFF. In DNA form, the CDR3 reads TGTGCCAGCAAACGGGACAGGGGGGACTCGGGAGAAAAACTGTTTTTT.

This clonotype has at least ten counts. The chain recombines TRBV5-1 with TRBJ2-7; tentatively, D is TRBD2 (6 bases). CDR1 is SGHRS, CDR2 YFSETQ, per germline. Deletions cut 4 bases from V and 4 bases from J, with 15 bases between. There are 14 residues in the CDR3. CDR3 coding DNA: TGCGCCAGCAGCCCAGATGGGACTTTATACGAGCAGTACTTC. Protein sequence: CASSPDGTLYEQYF.

This clonotype was counted many times. The V call is TRBV20-1, the J call TRBJ2-7; TRBD1 might be the D (6 bases). Trimming shortened V by 0 bases and J by 5 bases, and 14 bases separated the two germline ends. The length of the CDR3 is 14 residues. CDR1 is DFQATT, CDR2 SNEGSKA, per germline (reference sequence). Written as DNA, the CDR3 is TGCAGTGCTAGAGATATCCAGGGGTCCCACGAGCAGTACTTC. Its protein product is CSARDIQGSHEQYF.

The table lists this clonotype with many counts. The chain uses TRBV4-1 and TRBJ1-1; the D is unclear. Germline values: CDR1 MGHRA, CDR2 YSYEKL. V was pared by 0 bases and J by 2 bases, with 10 bases between. The CDR3 spans 15 residues. In DNA, the CDR3 is TGCGCCAGCAGCCAAGATCACGGCCGAAACACTGAAGCTTTCTTT. It is translated as CASSQDHGRNTEAFF.

This clonotype was counted many times. The V call is TRBV6-2 or TRBV6-3, the J call TRBJ2-3, with 8 bases identical to TRBD2. Germline V CDR1 and CDR2: MNHEY, SVGEGT. CDR3 size: 15 residues. V lost 6 bases, J lost 2 bases, and 7 bases stayed unmatched. CDR3 sequence: CASRPTGLDTDTQYF. The DNA of the CDR3 is TGTGCCAGCAGGCCCACGGGACTAGACACAGATACGCAGTATTTT.

This clonotype was counted many times. The chain links TRBV9 to TRBJ2-5; D uncertain. The V and J ends lost 4 bases and 7 bases respectively, with 17 bases between them. The CDR3 has 14 amino acids. The germline V gene encodes CDR1 SGDLS and CDR2 YYNGEE. CDR3 sequence reads: CASSPDPNSGTQYF. The CDR3 coding sequence is TGTGCCAGCAGCCCCGACCCAAATTCGGGGACCCAGTACTTC.

This clonotype came up many times. The chain combines TRBV10-3 with TRBJ2-3; 9 bases are a match to TRBD1. The V gene's germline CDR1 is ENHRY and CDR2 SYGVKD. After removal of 1 base from V and 5 bases from J, the junction contained 10 bases not matched to a gene. The CDR3 has 17 residues. The CDR3 sequence: CAISEFNGQGIGDTQYF. The CDR3 DNA sequence: TGTGCCATCAGTGAGTTTAACGGACAGGGGATTGGAGATACGCAGTATTTT.

This clonotype was detected a few times. The chain recombines TRBV4-2 with TRBJ1-6, with 9 bases matching TRBD1. The CDR3 runs to 19 residues. V trimming: 0 bases; J trimming: 0 bases; junction bases outside the gene matches: 6. The germline CDR1 and CDR2 sequences are LGHNA and YNFKEQ. The CDR3 bases are TGTGCCAGCAGCCAAGATGGTTTACAGGGGGCCTCCTATAATTCACCCCTCCACTTT. Translated: CASSQDGLQGASYNSPLHF.

This clonotype was seen many times. The V call is TRBV7-9, the J call TRBJ2-2; no firm D call. This CDR3 has 17 amino acids. Germline V gene lookup returns CDR1 SEHNR and CDR2 FQNEAQ (reference sequence). Trimming took off 2 bases at V and 1 base at J, with 14 bases between the two ends. CDR3 sequence reads: CASSLTAGFGNTGELFF. The CDR3 bases are TGTGCCAGCAGCTTAACCGCCGGTTTTGGGAACACCGGGGAGCTGTTTTTT.

This clonotype occurred many times. The CDR3 sequence is CASSLYSITGELFF. The DNA of the CDR3 is TGTGCCAGCAGCTTATATTCAATCACCGGGGAGCTGTTTTTT. The V and J genes are TRBV7-2 and TRBJ2-2; no reliable D call. The CDR3 length is 14 residues. V dropped 2 bases and J dropped 4 bases, with 8 bases sitting between them. From germline, CDR1 is SGHTA and CDR2 FQGNSA.

This clonotype was picked up many times. The chain employs TRBV5-1 and TRBJ2-2; 7 bases map to TRBD1. This CDR3 has 16 amino acids. The V gene's germline CDR1 is SGHRS and CDR2 YFSETQ. The V and J ends lost 4 bases and 4 bases, in that order; junction bases with no gene match: 10. CDR3 DNA: TGCGCCAGCAGCACCGGGACAGATATGTTCACCGGGGAGCTGTTTTTT. Protein product: CASSTGTDMFTGELFF.

This clonotype came up many times. The chain joins TRBV5-1 to TRBJ1-5; 8 positions match TRBD1. Germline CDR1 SGHRS, CDR2 YFSETQ. Unmatched junction bases numbered 6, after V lost 4 bases and J lost 6 bases. The CDR3 runs 14 residues. This CDR3 is CASSVGQGSQPQHF. The DNA for the CDR3 is TGCGCCAGCAGCGTAGGACAGGGCAGTCAGCCCCAGCATTTT.

This clonotype occurred many times. V is TRBV9 and J is TRBJ2-3; possible D gene TRBD2, 6 bases. CDR1 is SGDLS and CDR2 is YYNGEE in the germline V gene. Trimming shortened V by 2 bases and J by 5 bases, and 15 bases separated the two germline ends. This CDR3 region has 15 residues. The CDR3: CASSVQGLTLDTQYF. CDR3 sequence (DNA): TGTGCCAGCAGCGTCCAGGGACTGACTCTAGATACGCAGTATTTT. Together with reference TRBV9 and TRBJ2-3, the CDR3 gives the full variable domain: DSGVTQTPKHLITATGQRVTLRCSPRSGDLSVYWYQQSLDQGLQFLIQYYNGEERAKGNILERFSAQQFPDLHSELNLSSLELGDSALYFCASSVQGLTLDTQYFGPGTRLTVL.

This clonotype appeared many times. The CDR3 region has the DNA TGCGCCAGCAGCTTGGACAACCCGGACACCGGGGAGCTGTTTTTT. It codes for CASSLDNPDTGELFF. The chain couples TRBV5-1 to TRBJ2-2; no clear D. Trimming removed 0 bases from V and 3 bases from J, with 9 bases in between. Germline-derived CDR1 and CDR2 are SGHRS and YFSETQ. The CDR3 is 15 amino acids. Full variable domain (rest looked up from reference TRBV5-1 and TRBJ2-2): KAGVTQTPRYLIKTRGQQVTLSCSPISGHRSVSWYQQTPGQGLQFLFEYFSETQRNKGNFPGRFSGRQFSNSRSEMNVSTLELGDSALYLCASSLDNPDTGELFFGEGSRLTVL.

This clonotype was counted between two and nine times. V and J are TRBV12-3 or TRBV12-4 and TRBJ2-1, with 16 positions matching TRBD2. The CDR3 covers 21 residues. Trimming took 4 bases from V and 3 from J; bases not matched to a gene: 15. The CDR3 is CASSSSPGTSGRERGYNEQFF. The CDR3 nucleotides are TGTGCCAGCAGTTCCAGTCCCGGGACTAGCGGGAGGGAGAGGGGCTACAATGAGCAGTTCTTC.

This clonotype has more than one count but fewer than ten. This chain connects TRBV7-9 to TRBJ1-5; 12 nucleotides match TRBD1. The germline gives CDR1 SEHNR, CDR2 FQNEAQ (reference sequence). J lost 6 bases, V lost 1 base, and 4 bases had no gene match. The CDR3 has 16 amino acids. The CDR3, as DNA: TGTGCCAGCAGCTTAGGGGGACAGGGGGCAGCTCAGCCCCAGCATTTT. It specifies CASSLGGQGAAQPQHF.